These 21 T cell receptor beta chains originate from one sample sequenced in a study of human T cells and chemical hapten exposure. TCRdb re-analysed the RACE reads in MiXCR, keeping a single row per CDR3 protein. The sample records roughly 100,000 distinct CDR3 sequences, 9% to 15% being singletons. As to time point: pre-sensitization, week 0. The treatment here: therapeutic diphenylcyclopropenone sensitization with weekly scalp DPC. The specimen comprised whole blood, sampled in connection with sensitization to the hapten diphenylcyclopropenone (DPC). The receptors shown here come from a woman aged 50 to 65 with alopecia areata. Some clones in this sample may be carry-over from other donors' samples.

The chain is built from TRBV14 and TRBJ1-5; D is uncertain. CDR1 is SGHDN, CDR2 FVKESK, per germline. V was shortened by 5 bases and J by 4 bases, with 15 bases between the two germline ends. The CDR3 runs 15 residues. The CDR3 spells CASSKIKGGNQPQHF. The CDR3 DNA follows: TGTGCCAGCAGCAAGATCAAGGGCGGGAATCAGCCCCAGCATTTT.

This clonotype was observed at least ten times. This rearrangement joins TRBV11-2 to TRBJ2-7; D gene unclear. CDR1 is SGHAT and CDR2 is FQNNGV in the germline V gene. V was trimmed by 3 bases and J by 3 bases, leaving 6 bases between them. CDR3 length: 12 amino acids. DNA of the CDR3: TGTGCCAGCAGCTTGGAAGGCTACGAGCAGTACTTC. Protein sequence: CASSLEGYEQYF.

This clonotype was found a few times. The CDR3 DNA follows: TGTGCCAGCAGCTTAGTTAGCGGGAGCCCAGATACGCAGTATTTT. Its translation: CASSLVSGSPDTQYF. V is TRBV7-2 and J is TRBJ2-3, with TRBD2 identical over 9 bases. This CDR3 spans 15 amino acids. The germline gives CDR1 SGHTA, CDR2 FQGNSA. V lost 1 base to trimming and J lost 4 bases; unmatched junction nucleotides: 3.

The V and J genes are TRBV18 and TRBJ2-5, with a tentative D call TRBD1 (6 bases). CDR3 length: 15 residues. The germline CDR1 and CDR2 sequences are KGHSH and LQKENI. The ends were cut back, 3 bases at V and 2 bases at J, with 13 bases in the middle. CDR3 sequence (DNA): TGTGCCAGCTCACCTTGGACAGAAAAGCAAGAGACCCAGTACTTC. Its translation: CASSPWTEKQETQYF.

This chain joins TRBV28 and TRBJ2-3; D not certain. This CDR3 comprises 11 residues. The V end was cut by 11 bases, the J end by 10 bases, with 16 bases between. Germline lookup yields CDR1 MDHEN and CDR2 SYDVKM. Here the CDR3 reads CALRSLNAQYF. Here the CDR3 DNA reads TGTGCCTTACGGTCACTTAATGCGCAGTATTTT.

The rearrangement joins TRBV20-1 to TRBJ2-4; possibly TRBD2 for D (5 bases). V lost 0 bases to trimming and J lost 8 bases, with 11 bases between them. Germline lookup yields CDR1 DFQATT and CDR2 SNEGSKA (reference sequence). This CDR3 is built from 13 residues. DNA for the CDR3: TGCAGTGCTAGAGATGGAGGTTGGGACATTCAGTACTTC. It yields the protein CSARDGGWDIQYF.

The chain joins TRBV7-8 to TRBJ2-1, with D perhaps TRBD1 (7 bases). The CDR3 is made up of 16 amino acids. CDR1 is SGHVS, CDR2 FQNEAQ, per germline. The V gene lost 5 bases and the J gene lost 1 base, with 15 bases spanning the gap. Written as DNA, the CDR3 is TGTGCCAGCAGCCGAACAGGGGACTTTTCCTACAATGAGCAGTTCTTC. The encoded protein is CASSRTGDFSYNEQFF.

This sequence joins TRBV7-9 and TRBJ2-7; 8 bases agree with TRBD2. Losses at the gene ends were 5 bases for V and 7 bases for J; bases not matched to a gene: 7. Germline assignment: CDR1 SEHNR and CDR2 FQNEAQ (reference sequence). This CDR3 contains 13 residues. The DNA for the CDR3 is TGTGCCAGCAGCCCTAAACGACTAGCGGAGCAGTACTTC. Translating it yields CASSPKRLAEQYF.

This clonotype has just a few counts. The J gene is TRBJ2-6, the V gene TRBV6-4, with 7 bases identical to TRBD2. The V and J ends lost 3 bases and 6 bases, in that order; junction bases with no gene match: 2. The CDR3 has 14 residues. Germline CDR1 reads MRHNA; CDR2 reads SNTAGT. The CDR3 DNA sequence: TGTGCCAGCAGTGAAAGCGGGAAGGCCAACGTCCTGACTTTC. This encodes CASSESGKANVLTF.

This clonotype was counted a few times. The V call is TRBV5-1, the J call TRBJ2-1; D gene uncertain. Between the trimmed V and J ends, which lost 0 bases and 7 bases, there was a span of 8 bases. Germline V gene data show CDR1 as SGHRS and CDR2 as YFSETQ. The CDR3 loop spans 13 amino acids. CDR3 region: CASSLEGVNEQFF. The CDR3 coding sequence is TGCGCCAGCAGCTTGGAAGGCGTTAATGAGCAGTTCTTC.

This clonotype was counted many times. This chain connects TRBV7-9 to TRBJ1-1; unclear D gene. Germline V gives CDR1 SEHNR, CDR2 FQNEAQ (reference sequence). The CDR3 spans 14 residues. Trimming left V 1 base short and J 1 base short, with 7 bases between. The CDR3 bases are TGTGCCAGCAGCTTAGTATCCGGGAACACTGAAGCTTTCTTT. It encodes CASSLVSGNTEAFF.

The V and J genes are TRBV7-8 and TRBJ2-2; 7 nucleotides agree with TRBD2. The V gene's germline CDR1 is SGHVS and CDR2 FQNEAQ. V lost 5 bases and J lost 6; bases outside the gene matches: 15. The CDR3 sequence is 17 residues long. The CDR3 protein is CASSPSRLALTSGELFF. The CDR3 DNA is TGTGCCAGCAGCCCTAGTCGACTAGCCCTAACCTCCGGGGAGCTGTTTTTT.

In DNA form, the CDR3 reads TGCAGCGTTGTAGCGGCTAGCGGGAGCGATGAGCAGTTCTTC. Amino acids: CSVVAASGSDEQFF. V is TRBV29-1 and J is TRBJ2-1, with 10 positions matching TRBD2. The ends lost 4 bases at V and 8 bases at J; junction bases unmatched: 8. The germline V gene has CDR1 SQVTM and CDR2 ANQGSEA. The CDR3 has 14 amino acids.

This clonotype occurred a few times. One end of the junction does not line up with germline, which may come from a read error. The chain has TRBV10-3 and TRBJ2-7, with D possibly TRBD1 on 5 matching bases. The CDR3 has 12 amino acids. The germline gives CDR1 ENHRY, CDR2 SYGVKD. CDR3 residues: CAISVGQAAHQF. For the CDR3, the DNA is TGTGCCATCAGTGTGGGGCAGGCAGCCCATCAATTC.

This clonotype was counted between two and nine times. The rearrangement links TRBV11-2 to TRBJ2-1; 14 bases agree with TRBD2. Trimming took 5 bases from V and 6 from J; bases not matched to a gene: 9. The CDR3 extends over 17 amino acids. CDR1 is SGHAT and CDR2 is FQNNGV in the germline V gene. DNA of the CDR3: TGTGCCAGCAGCCATGGACTAGCGGGAGGATCGGGCAATGAGCAGTTCTTC. Translated, it gives CASSHGLAGGSGNEQFF.

The chain joins TRBV4-1 to TRBJ2-1, with a tentative D call TRBD1 (5 bases). V lost 3 bases to trimming and J lost 5 bases, with 17 bases between them. The CDR3 is made up of 16 amino acids. The germline gives CDR1 MGHRA, CDR2 YSYEKL. The CDR3 sequence is CASSQPTIGAHNEQFF. In DNA form, the CDR3 reads TGCGCCAGCAGCCAGCCCACTATAGGGGCCCACAATGAGCAGTTCTTC.

The J gene is TRBJ1-2, the V gene TRBV25-1; D possibly corresponds to TRBD1 (6 bases). The CDR3 is 13 residues long. Germline assignment: CDR1 MGHDK and CDR2 SYGVNS. With 4 bases removed from V and 5 bases from J, the gap between germline ends came to 11 bases. The CDR3 reads CASSGGLGYGYTF. The CDR3 coding sequence is TGTGCCAGCAGTGGGGGGCTGGGGTATGGCTACACCTTC.

This clonotype was observed a handful of times. The rearrangement joins TRBV5-5 to TRBJ2-3; D might be TRBD2 (5 bases). The CDR3 is made up of 14 amino acids. Looked up from germline, CDR1 is SGHKS and CDR2 is YYEKEE (reference sequence). The ends were cut back, 8 bases at V and 3 bases at J, with 16 bases in the middle. The CDR3 reads CASSWGVGTDTQYF. The CDR3 DNA follows: TGTGCCAGTTCCTGGGGAGTCGGTACAGATACGCAGTATTTT.

This clonotype has a handful of counts. The genes are TRBV6-5 and TRBJ2-7, with D possibly being TRBD1 or TRBD2 (6 bases each). V lost 10 bases and J 2 bases, leaving 18 bases between the germline ends. The CDR3 totals 14 residues. The germline gives CDR1 MNHEY, CDR2 SVGAGI. For the CDR3, the DNA is TGTGCCACCCGCAGGGTGGAGGGGGCCTACGAGCAGTACTTC. It encodes CATRRVEGAYEQYF.

This clonotype was recorded a few times. The chain is built from TRBV28 and TRBJ2-7; D ambiguous. From germline, CDR1 is MDHEN and CDR2 SYDVKM. V lost 3 bases, J lost 0 bases, and 3 bases lay in between. This CDR3 is 12 amino acids long. CDR3 protein: CASSFTSYEQYF. The CDR3 bases are TGTGCCAGCAGTTTTACCTCCTACGAGCAGTACTTC.

The V and J genes are TRBV15 and TRBJ2-4; D perhaps matches TRBD2 (5 bases). With 3 bases removed from V and 7 bases from J, the gap between germline ends came to 10 bases. This CDR3 comprises 13 residues. The V gene's germline CDR1 is LNHNV and CDR2 YYDKDF (reference sequence). Here the CDR3 reads CATSRAGENIQYF. Written as DNA, the CDR3 is TGTGCCACCAGCAGGGCGGGCGAGAACATTCAGTACTTC.